Below are 24 T cell receptor beta chains sequenced from a single sample in a study of blood T cell repertoires in COVID-19. Here immunoSEQ multiplex PCR was the method, and the copy in TCRdb shows in-frame clones only, minus some. The table has 150,000 to 200,000 clones, approximately 79% seen once. Sequenced material: PBMCs or T cells enriched from blood (not recorded which). These receptors came from a woman aged 55-70 years with acute COVID-19.

This clone was counted a single time. This chain joins TRBV4-1 and TRBJ1-3; D unresolved. Trimming removed 3 bases from V and 4 bases from J, with 10 bases in between. Germline CDR1 reads MGHRA; CDR2 reads YSYEKL. The CDR3 has 14 amino acids. CDR3: CASSQSIAGNTIYF. As DNA, the CDR3 is TGCGCCAGCAGCCAGAGTATCGCCGGAAACACCATATATTTT.

V and J are TRBV7-6 and TRBJ1-5; 9 nucleotides match TRBD1. CDR3 length equals 14 residues. The germline V gene encodes CDR1 SGHVS and CDR2 FNYEAQ. With 3 bases clipped from V and 9 bases from J, the junction kept 6 bases outside the gene matches. CDR3 sequence (DNA): TGTGCCAGCAGCTTGGGACAGGGTTTATCGCCCCAGCATTTT. It specifies CASSLGQGLSPQHF. Full variable domain (remainder filled in from reference TRBV7-6 and TRBJ1-5): GAGVSQSPRYKVTKRGQDVALRCDPISGHVSLYWYRQALGQGPEFLTYFNYEAQQDKSGLPNDRFSAERPEGSISTLTIQRTEQRDSAMYRCASSLGQGLSPQHFGDGTRLSIL.

V gene TRBV4-3 combines with J gene TRBJ2-2; no firm D call. V was clipped by 3 bases and J by 0 bases, with 8 bases between them. Germline values: CDR1 LGHNA, CDR2 YSLEER. The CDR3 loop spans 15 amino acids. This chain's CDR3 is CASSQSTANTGELFF. The CDR3 DNA sequence: TGCGCCAGCAGCCAGTCAACAGCGAACACCGGGGAGCTGTTTTTT.

The chain joins TRBV18 to TRBJ2-3; D is perhaps TRBD2 (5 bases). With 7 bases removed from V and 1 base from J, the gap between germline ends came to 9 bases. This CDR3 comprises 13 residues. In germline, CDR1 is KGHSH, CDR2 LQKENI. Written as DNA, the CDR3 is TGTGCCAGCTTGAAAGCGGGCACAGATACGCAGTATTTT. It is translated as CASLKAGTDTQYF.

This clone appeared many times. Other DNA sequences of this sample code for an identical CDR3. The J gene is TRBJ1-1, the V gene TRBV19; D possibly corresponds to TRBD1 (6 bases). The V end was cut by 5 bases, the J end by 1 base, with 11 bases between. Germline loops: CDR1 LNHDA, CDR2 SQIVND (reference sequence). This CDR3 contains 14 residues. The CDR3 loop reads CASSRGGGNTEAFF. CDR3 coding DNA: TGTGCCAGTAGTCGAGGGGGGGGGAACACTGAAGCTTTCTTT. Combining the CDR3 with reference TRBV19 and TRBJ1-1 gives the whole variable domain DGGITQSPKYLFRKEGQNVTLSCEQNLNHDAMYWYRQDPGQGLRLIYYSQIVNDFQKGDIAEGYSVSREKKESFPLTVTSAQKNPTAFYLCASSRGGGNTEAFFGQGTRLTVV.

The rearrangement uses TRBV5-1 and TRBJ2-3; 13 bases are a match to TRBD2. The CDR3 spans 13 residues. Germline loops: CDR1 SGHRS, CDR2 YFSETQ. V dropped 7 bases and J dropped 6; count of bases not matched to a gene: 2. In DNA form, the CDR3 reads TGCGCCAGCGGGACTAGCGGGGTGGATACGCAGTATTTT. Translated: CASGTSGVDTQYF.

The V gene is TRBV7-9, the J gene TRBJ2-3, with D uncertain. Trimming shortened V by 7 bases and J by 0 bases, and 14 bases separated the two germline ends. CDR3 length: 15 residues. Germline-derived CDR1 and CDR2 are SEHNR and FQNEAQ (reference sequence). CDR3: CASNNAGSSTDTQYF. The DNA of the CDR3 is TGTGCCAGCAACAATGCTGGCAGTAGCACAGATACGCAGTATTTT.

This clone was observed a handful of times. V gene TRBV29-1 combines with J gene TRBJ1-2, with D possibly being TRBD1 (5 bases). The germline V and J ends were trimmed by 3 bases and 6 bases, with 8 bases remaining between them. This CDR3 spans 11 amino acids. Germline CDR1 reads SQVTM; CDR2 reads ANQGSEA. The CDR3 DNA reads TGCAGCGTTGACCAGGGTGATGGCTACACCTTC. Translated: CSVDQGDGYTF.

V is TRBV19 and J is TRBJ2-5; 13 bases match TRBD2. Germline CDR1 LNHDA, CDR2 SQIVND (reference sequence). The CDR3 totals 17 residues. V was pared by 5 bases and J by 4 bases, with 10 bases of the junction left unmatched. The CDR3 loop is CASSVKPGLAGRETQYF. In nucleotides, the CDR3 is TGTGCCAGTAGTGTGAAGCCGGGACTAGCGGGAAGAGAGACCCAGTACTTC.

The DNA of the CDR3 is TGTGCCAGCAGCTCGGGACAGGGGGACGGTTCACCCCTCCACTTT. It yields the protein CASSSGQGDGSPLHF. The genes are TRBV7-2 and TRBJ1-6; 11 bases map to TRBD1. Germline trimming cut 4 bases from V and 9 bases from J; bases unmatched to any gene: 5. CDR3 size: 15 residues. The germline CDR1 and CDR2 sequences are SGHTA and FQGNSA. Using reference TRBV7-2 and TRBJ1-6 for the parts outside the CDR3, the full variable domain is GAGVSQSPSNKVTEKGKDVELRCDPISGHTALYWYRQSLGQGLEFLIYFQGNSAPDKSGLPSDRFSAERTGGSVSTLTIQRTQQEDSAVYLCASSSGQGDGSPLHFGNGTRLTVT.

This clone was found a few times. The chain uses TRBV7-9 and TRBJ1-2; D gene uncertain. This CDR3 is 12 amino acids long. Trimming pared 1 base from V and 8 bases from J, leaving 8 bases between. CDR1 is SEHNR, CDR2 FQNEAQ, per germline (reference sequence). The CDR3 region has the DNA TGTGCCAGCAGCTTAGGGAGCGCGGGCTACACCTTC. This translates into CASSLGSAGYTF.

This rearrangement joins TRBV6-5 to TRBJ1-4, with TRBD1 identical over 8 bases. CDR1 and CDR2 from the germline V gene are MNHEY and SVGAGI. The junction had 4 bases not matched to a gene; V was cut back by 0 bases and J by 7 bases. This CDR3 spans 15 amino acids. The CDR3 protein is CASSYSQGAVEKLFF. CDR3 DNA: TGTGCCAGCAGTTACTCCCAGGGGGCCGTTGAAAAACTGTTTTTT.

The chain has TRBV10-1 and TRBJ2-1; TRBD2 might be the D (5 bases). CDR1 is WNHNN and CDR2 is SYGVQD in the germline V gene (reference sequence). V dropped 4 bases and J dropped 7 bases, with 26 bases sitting between them. This CDR3 is 18 amino acids long. The CDR3, as DNA: TGCGCCAGCAGTGCCCTCCATACGGCCGGGGTCGACAAAAATGAGCAGTTCTTC. It is translated as CASSALHTAGVDKNEQFF.

This clone was picked up one time. This chain uses TRBV4-3 with TRBJ2-3; D may be TRBD2 (6 bases). V was shortened by 4 bases and J by 0 bases, with 14 bases between the two germline ends. Germline-derived CDR1 and CDR2 are LGHNA and YSLEER. This CDR3 comprises 16 residues. CDR3 bases: TGCGCCAGCAGCCTCGCCGCGGGGCAGAGCACAGATACGCAGTATTTT. The encoded protein is CASSLAAGQSTDTQYF.

This clone was observed a few times. The gene calls are TRBV7-2 and TRBJ2-2; 7 bases match TRBD1. The length of the CDR3 is 15 residues. Germline V gene data show CDR1 as SGHTA and CDR2 as FQGNSA. After removal of 0 bases from V and 5 bases from J, the junction contained 3 bases not matched to a gene. The CDR3 coding sequence is TGTGCCAGCAGCTTAGCAGGGGGCAAGACCGGGGAGCTGTTTTTT. It specifies CASSLAGGKTGELFF.

This chain joins TRBV5-4 and TRBJ1-5; TRBD1 might be the D (5 bases). V lost 0 bases to trimming and J lost 4 bases, with 17 bases between them. Germline CDR1 and CDR2: SGHNT and YYREEE (reference sequence). The CDR3 loop spans 17 amino acids. The CDR3 protein is CASSLGPVQEHNQPQHF. CDR3 coding DNA: TGTGCCAGCAGCTTGGGCCCCGTACAGGAACATAATCAGCCCCAGCATTTT.

The rearrangement uses TRBV24-1 and TRBJ2-5, with TRBD2 as a possible D gene (6 bases). The germline V gene encodes CDR1 KGHDR and CDR2 SFDVKD. V was shortened by 7 bases and J by 4 bases, with 12 bases between the two germline ends. The CDR3 covers 13 residues. This chain's CDR3 is CATRGGRRETQYF. CDR3 nucleotides: TGTGCCACCAGGGGAGGAAGGAGAGAGACCCAGTACTTC.

This sequence joins TRBV4-3 and TRBJ2-1; D possibly corresponds to TRBD2 (6 bases). This CDR3 contains 14 residues. Trimming shortened V by 0 bases and J by 4 bases, and 7 bases separated the two germline ends. The germline gives CDR1 LGHNA, CDR2 YSLEER. In nucleotides, the CDR3 is TGCGCCAGCAGCCAAGATAGCGGTTACAATGAGCAGTTCTTC. It translates to CASSQDSGYNEQFF.

To note about this clone: This CDR3 is also generated by other DNA sequences in the sample. This chain connects TRBV10-2 to TRBJ2-3; D gene uncertain. Germline V gene lookup returns CDR1 WSHSY and CDR2 SAAADI. The ends were cut back, 0 bases at V and 0 bases at J, with 7 bases in the middle. The CDR3 extends over 15 amino acids. The CDR3 DNA follows: TGCGCCAGCAGTGAGTCGCCGACTAGCACAGATACGCAGTATTTT. It specifies CASSESPTSTDTQYF.

This clone was counted only a few times. The rearrangement uses TRBV10-1 and TRBJ2-1; TRBD2 agrees at 8 bases. The junction had 9 bases not matched to a gene; V was cut back by 2 bases and J by 0 bases. The CDR3 consists of 18 residues. Germline values: CDR1 WNHNN, CDR2 SYGVQD (reference sequence). CDR3 amino acids: CASSERDIAGSSYNEQFF. The DNA of the CDR3 is TGCGCCAGCAGTGAGCGGGATATAGCGGGGAGCTCCTACAATGAGCAGTTCTTC.

The J gene is TRBJ2-1, the V gene TRBV9; 9 bases are a match to TRBD1. Germline V gene lookup returns CDR1 SGDLS and CDR2 YYNGEE. Germline trimming cut 1 base from V and 6 bases from J; bases unmatched to any gene: 5. The CDR3 has 15 amino acids. CDR3 amino acids: CASSVRDRAGNEQFF. In DNA, the CDR3 is TGTGCCAGCAGCGTAAGGGACAGGGCGGGCAATGAGCAGTTCTTC.

This chain connects TRBV6-1 to TRBJ2-7, with D uncertain. The ends were cut back, 2 bases at V and 0 bases at J, with 8 bases in the middle. CDR1 is MNHNS and CDR2 is SASEGT in the germline V gene. This CDR3 spans 14 amino acids. The CDR3 nucleotides read TGTGCCAGCAGTGAAAGGAGTGCCTCCTACGAGCAGTACGTC. It encodes CASSERSASYEQYV.

The V and J genes are TRBV11-2 and TRBJ1-2; TRBD1 matches at 8 bases. The CDR3 length is 13 residues. Germline V gene lookup returns CDR1 SGHAT and CDR2 FQNNGV. The trim removed 6 bases at V and 6 bases at J, leaving 6 bases unmatched. This CDR3 is CASRRTGSNGYTF. CDR3 in DNA: TGTGCCAGCAGACGGACAGGGAGTAATGGCTACACCTTC.

V usage is TRBV4-1 and J usage is TRBJ2-7; D gene uncertain. Germline V gene data show CDR1 as MGHRA and CDR2 as YSYEKL. The V end was cut by 0 bases, the J end by 1 base, with 22 bases between. The CDR3 loop spans 19 amino acids. This chain's CDR3 is CASSQEQLESFVWSYEQYF. CDR3 nucleotide sequence: TGCGCCAGCAGCCAAGAGCAATTGGAGAGCTTCGTTTGGTCCTACGAGCAGTACTTC.